Listed here are 23 T cell receptor beta chains from one sample, sequenced in a study of blood T cell repertoires in COVID-19. The repertoire was sequenced with immunoSEQ multiplex PCR; TCRdb's copy has only in-frame clones and lacks some. In the table there are approximately 110,000 clones, approximately 74% of which are singletons. What was sequenced was peripheral blood. All receptors derive from an elderly man with COVID-19, enrolled during active disease.

This clone was detected once. The chain uses TRBV7-9 and TRBJ2-5; 10 bases align to TRBD2. Per the germline V gene, CDR1 is SEHNR and CDR2 is FQNEAQ (reference sequence). With V trimmed by 5 bases and J by 4 bases, 10 bases remained unmatched. The CDR3 contains 16 residues. In nucleotides, the CDR3 is TGTGCCAGCAGCCCAAAAGCACTAGCGGGACCAGAGACCCAGTACTTC. Translation gives CASSPKALAGPETQYF.

V is TRBV7-2 and J is TRBJ2-7; 8 positions match TRBD1. With V trimmed by 4 bases and J by 7 bases, 15 bases remained unmatched. This CDR3 is built from 16 residues. Germline V gene lookup returns CDR1 SGHTA and CDR2 FQGNSA. The CDR3 is CASSSRRQGAREEQYF. The CDR3 nucleotides read TGTGCCAGCAGCTCTAGGCGGCAGGGGGCGCGAGAGGAGCAGTACTTC.

J is TRBJ1-2 and V is TRBV5-5; D possibly corresponds to TRBD1 (5 bases). The V end lost 0 bases, the J end lost 14 bases, and 35 bases lay between the germline ends. Looked up from germline, CDR1 is SGHKS and CDR2 is YYEKEE (reference sequence). This CDR3 has 19 amino acids. As DNA, the CDR3 is TGTGCCAGCAGCTTGGCCAGTTTTTCGCGGGGACCAATCTTTGTCTCGGGAACCTTC. Translating it yields CASSLASFSRGPIFVSGTF.

This clone has a handful of counts. This rearrangement joins TRBV29-1 to TRBJ1-2, with D unclear. V gave up 5 bases and J gave up 1 base, with 14 bases separating them. Germline V CDR1 and CDR2: SQVTM, ANQGSEA. The CDR3 is 14 residues long. Written as DNA, the CDR3 is TGCAGCGTTTTCCTCCCGGAGGATAACTATGGCTACACCTTC. Translation: CSVFLPEDNYGYTF.

The chain joins TRBV29-1 to TRBJ2-7; 8 bases line up with TRBD2. Germline V lookup: CDR1 SQVTM, CDR2 ANQGSEA. This CDR3 has 14 amino acids. With V trimmed by 5 bases and J by 5 bases, 11 bases remained unmatched. The CDR3 DNA sequence: TGCAGCGTTTACCCAAGCGGGAGTACGGACGAGCAGTACTTC. It specifies CSVYPSGSTDEQYF.

The chain joins TRBV14 to TRBJ2-1; TRBD2 matches 8 bases. Germline CDR1 SGHDN, CDR2 FVKESK. This CDR3 is 17 amino acids long. The junction had 8 bases not matched to a gene; V was cut back by 4 bases and J by 0 bases. The CDR3 nucleotides read TGTGCCAGCAGCCGTAGAAGCACTAGCGGCTCCTACAATGAGCAGTTCTTC. This encodes CASSRRSTSGSYNEQFF.

The chain is built from TRBV4-3 and TRBJ1-6; unclear D gene. Germline V CDR1 and CDR2: LGHNA, YSLEER. This CDR3 is 16 amino acids long. V lost 2 bases and J lost 0, with 8 bases in between. CDR3: CASSQYESSYNSPLHF. DNA for the CDR3: TGCGCCAGCAGCCAATATGAGAGCTCCTATAATTCACCCCTCCACTTT.

The chain combines TRBV29-1 with TRBJ2-2, with 8 bases that match TRBD2. The V and J ends lost 4 bases and 4 bases, in that order; junction bases with no gene match: 5. CDR3 length: 14 amino acids. Germline loops: CDR1 SQVTM, CDR2 ANQGSEA. DNA for the CDR3: TGCAGCGTTGCCTCGCGGGAGGTCACCGGGGAGCTGTTTTTT. Translated: CSVASREVTGELFF.

The V and J genes are TRBV5-1 and TRBJ1-2, with 9 bases lining up with TRBD1. CDR1 and CDR2 (germline): SGHRS, YFSETQ. The CDR3 consists of 13 residues. The V and J ends lost 0 bases and 8 bases, in that order; junction bases with no gene match: 2. The CDR3 nucleotides read TGCGCCAGCAGCTTGGACAGGGGGCAGGGCTACACCTTC. This translates into CASSLDRGQGYTF.

This clone was counted a few times. V usage is TRBV10-3 and J usage is TRBJ2-2, with 13 bases matching TRBD2. CDR1 is ENHRY and CDR2 is SYGVKD in the germline V gene. With 7 bases clipped from V and 4 bases from J, the junction kept 6 bases outside the gene matches. The CDR3 has 16 residues. The DNA of the CDR3 is TGTGCCATCACCATCGGACTAGCGGGGGCCACCGGGGAGCTGTTTTTT. Its protein is CAITIGLAGATGELFF.

The chain combines TRBV28 with TRBJ1-5, with D possibly being TRBD1 (5 bases). The V end was cut by 1 base, the J end by 5 bases, with 12 bases between. Looked up from germline, CDR1 is MDHEN and CDR2 is SYDVKM. This CDR3 has 15 amino acids. The CDR3 loop is CASSLFMQGDQPQHF. The CDR3 DNA sequence: TGTGCCAGCAGTTTATTTATGCAGGGCGATCAGCCCCAGCATTTT. Supplemented by reference TRBV28 and TRBJ1-5, the full variable domain reads DVKVTQSSRYLVKRTGEKVFLECVQDMDHENMFWYRQDPGLGLRLIYFSYDVKMKEKGDIPEGYSVSREKKERFSLILESASTNQTSMYLCASSLFMQGDQPQHFGDGTRLSIL.

This clone has only a few counts. The gene calls are TRBV29-1 and TRBJ2-7; 8 nucleotides line up with TRBD2. Losses at the gene ends were 7 bases for V and 5 bases for J; bases not matched to a gene: 13. Germline CDR1 is SQVTM and CDR2 is ANQGSEA. This CDR3 has 14 residues. CDR3 bases: TGCAGCGCCGAACGGGGGGGAGGCGTCGACGAGCAGTACTTC. It is translated as CSAERGGGVDEQYF.

This sequence joins TRBV19 and TRBJ1-1; no firm D call. Germline V lookup: CDR1 LNHDA, CDR2 SQIVND (reference sequence). The ends were cut back, 3 bases at V and 1 base at J, with 12 bases in the middle. The CDR3 consists of 15 residues. CDR3 nucleotide sequence: TGTGCCAGTAGTATTGATGGTGGAGCGAACACTGAAGCTTTCTTT. Its protein product is CASSIDGGANTEAFF.

About this clone itself: This CDR3 is also generated by other DNA sequences in the sample. The chain couples TRBV18 to TRBJ2-7; 8 bases line up with TRBD2. The CDR3 length is 15 residues. Germline CDR1 is KGHSH and CDR2 is LQKENI. Losses at the gene ends were 3 bases for V and 0 bases for J; bases not matched to a gene: 4. CDR3 amino acids: CASSPAGGPSYEQYF. CDR3 coding DNA: TGTGCCAGCTCACCGGCGGGAGGCCCCTCCTACGAGCAGTACTTC.

This chain uses TRBV6-1 with TRBJ1-5; D is possibly TRBD1 (6 bases). V lost 0 bases and J 7 bases, leaving 19 bases between the germline ends. Germline V gene sequence: CDR1 MNHNS, CDR2 SASEGT. The CDR3 length is 17 residues. CDR3 amino acids: CASSEALGGRLGQPQHF. CDR3 sequence (DNA): TGTGCCAGCAGTGAAGCCCTGGGGGGGCGGCTTGGGCAGCCCCAGCATTTT.

J is TRBJ2-1 and V is TRBV7-3; D ambiguous. The CDR3 has 11 amino acids. The germline gives CDR1 SGHTA, CDR2 FQGTGA. The ends were cut back, 2 bases at V and 10 bases at J, with 6 bases in the middle. This chain's CDR3 is CASSLSEEQFF. The CDR3 DNA follows: TGTGCCAGCAGCTTATCCGAGGAGCAGTTCTTC.

V usage is TRBV11-2 and J usage is TRBJ2-1; 8 bases align to TRBD2. J was trimmed by 6 bases and V by 5 bases; bases with no gene match: 9. This CDR3 contains 15 residues. CDR1 SGHAT and CDR2 FQNNGV come from the germline V gene. The CDR3 loop is CASSRGGTRSNEQFF. The CDR3 DNA is TGTGCCAGCAGCCGAGGGGGGACTAGGAGCAATGAGCAGTTCTTC. Together with reference TRBV11-2 and TRBJ2-1, the CDR3 gives the full variable domain: EAGVAQSPRYKIIEKRQSVAFWCNPISGHATLYWYQQILGQGPKLLIQFQNNGVVDDSQLPKDRFSAERLKGVDSTLKIQPAKLEDSAVYLCASSRGGTRSNEQFFGPGTRLTVL.

This clone was recorded a few times. The gene calls are TRBV28 and TRBJ1-1, with D possibly matching TRBD1 (5 bases). In germline, CDR1 is MDHEN, CDR2 SYDVKM. The CDR3 is 15 residues long. Trimming pared 3 bases from V and 2 bases from J, leaving 13 bases between. CDR3 region: CASSFFGGGNTEAFF. In nucleotides, the CDR3 is TGTGCCAGCAGTTTTTTTGGGGGGGGAAACACTGAAGCTTTCTTT. Together with reference TRBV28 and TRBJ1-1, the CDR3 gives the full variable domain: DVKVTQSSRYLVKRTGEKVFLECVQDMDHENMFWYRQDPGLGLRLIYFSYDVKMKEKGDIPEGYSVSREKKERFSLILESASTNQTSMYLCASSFFGGGNTEAFFGQGTRLTVV.

The chain recombines TRBV28 with TRBJ2-5, with TRBD1 as a possible D gene (5 bases). The CDR3 contains 13 residues. With 10 bases removed from V and 7 bases from J, the gap between germline ends came to 19 bases. Germline V lookup: CDR1 MDHEN, CDR2 SYDVKM. CDR3 nucleotides: TGTGCCACCTCCCCGCGTTTCCAGGGGACCCAGTACTTC. Translation gives CATSPRFQGTQYF. Based on the CDR3 plus reference TRBV28 and TRBJ2-5, the full variable domain is DVKVTQSSRYLVKRTGEKVFLECVQDMDHENMFWYRQDPGLGLRLIYFSYDVKMKEKGDIPEGYSVSREKKERFSLILESASTNQTSMYLCATSPRFQGTQYFGPGTRLLVL.

The rearrangement links TRBV5-6 to TRBJ1-6; no definite D call. V was trimmed by 0 bases and J by 0 bases, leaving 10 bases between them. The CDR3 extends over 17 amino acids. Per the germline V gene, CDR1 is SGHDT and CDR2 is YYEEEE. CDR3: CASSLGTVSSYNSPLHF. The CDR3 DNA reads TGTGCCAGCAGCTTGGGTACGGTGAGCTCCTATAATTCACCCCTCCACTTT.

The chain employs TRBV3-1 (or the pseudogene TRBV3-2) and TRBJ2-6; tentative D call: TRBD1 (5 bases). CDR1 and CDR2 (germline): LGHDT, YNNKEL (reference sequence). CDR3 size: 15 residues. V was cut by 2 bases and J by 4 bases, with 9 bases left in between. CDR3 sequence (DNA): TGTGCCAGCAGCCAACAGGGCTCCGGGGCCAACGTCCTGACTTTC. This encodes CASSQQGSGANVLTF.

The chain carries TRBV5-1 and TRBJ2-5; 7 nucleotides line up with TRBD2. The CDR3 is 15 amino acids. Germline assignment: CDR1 SGHRS and CDR2 YFSETQ. Trimming took 1 base from V and 2 from J; bases not matched to a gene: 5. The CDR3 DNA sequence: TGCGCCAGCAGCTTGTATAGCGGGCGACAAGAGACCCAGTACTTC. Its protein is CASSLYSGRQETQYF. The full variable domain, in which reference TRBV5-1 and TRBJ2-5 provide the parts outside the CDR3, is KAGVTQTPRYLIKTRGQQVTLSCSPISGHRSVSWYQQTPGQGLQFLFEYFSETQRNKGNFPGRFSGRQFSNSRSEMNVSTLELGDSALYLCASSLYSGRQETQYFGPGTRLLVL.

The chain links TRBV30 to TRBJ1-4; no firm D call. Germline V gene lookup returns CDR1 GTSNPN and CDR2 SVGIG (reference sequence). The CDR3 contains 14 residues. The germline V and J ends were trimmed by 0 bases and 4 bases, with 9 bases remaining between them. CDR3 loop: CAWSVRSNNEKLFF. CDR3 sequence (DNA): TGTGCCTGGAGTGTAAGGAGTAATAATGAAAAACTGTTTTTT.